The 6 T cell receptor beta chains reported below all come from one sample, sequenced in a study of T cell clonality in common variable immunodeficiency. Data came from immunoSEQ multiplex PCR; TCRdb stores just in-frame clones and leaves some out. The profile covers around 45,000 clones, none occurring a single time. Sequences were obtained from peripheral blood mononuclear cells. Receptors originate from a person between 18 and 75 years old in good health.

This clone was counted ten times or more. The sequenced CDR3 bases are TGTGCCAGCAGTTTGTCTCCCGGGACTAGCGGGAGGGGTGAG. Residues: CASSLSPGTSGRGE. The whole CDR3 sequence is CASSLSPGTSGRGEQFF. The chain carries TRBV27 and TRBJ2-1; 16 bases agree with TRBD2. The CDR3 end falls 3 residues outside the read, so it is completed with the germline J gene. V was clipped by 3 bases and J by 9 bases; unmatched bases: 8. CDR1 and CDR2 (germline): MNHEY, SMNVEV (reference sequence). The length of the CDR3 is 17 residues.

This clone occurred many times. The DNA ends 3 residues before the CDR3 does, and the rest of the CDR3 is filled in from the germline J gene. The J gene is TRBJ1-1, the V gene TRBV19; D unresolved. CDR1 and CDR2 from the germline V gene are LNHDA and SQIVND (reference sequence). The CDR3 runs to 11 residues. Trimming took off 1 base at V and 6 bases at J, with 3 bases between the two ends. The CDR3 spells CASSIVSEAFF. CDR3 bases read: TGTGCCAGTAGTATAGTCTCTGAA. Full variable domain (remainder filled in from reference TRBV19 and TRBJ1-1): DGGITQSPKYLFRKEGQNVTLSCEQNLNHDAMYWYRQDPGQGLRLIYYSQIVNDFQKGDIAEGYSVSREKKESFPLTVTSAQKNPTAFYLCASSIVSEAFFGQGTRLTVV.

This clone was observed at least ten times. Read data end 3 residues before the CDR3 end; the end is taken from the germline J gene. The chain links TRBV4-1 to TRBJ2-7, with 10 bases identical to TRBD2. The V gene end was trimmed by 3 bases and the J gene end by 2 bases; junction bases not matched to a gene: 7. This CDR3 is 16 amino acids long. The germline V gene encodes CDR1 MGHRA and CDR2 YSYEKL. The CDR3 DNA, read in part, is TGCGCCAGCAGCCATGCGGCTAGCGGGGGAACCTACGAG. This gives the protein CASSHAASGGTYE. The complete CDR3 protein is CASSHAASGGTYEQYF.

There are many counts of this clone. The read terminates 3 residues before the CDR3 end, so the remaining end is supplied by the germline J gene. The chain employs TRBV2 and TRBJ1-2, with no clear D. CDR1 is SNHLY, CDR2 FYNNEI, per germline. The CDR3 length is 11 residues. The covered CDR3 bases are TGTGCCTCATCCTTCCACGGGGGC. Amino acids: CASSFHGG. From start to end, the CDR3 is CASSFHGGYTF.

This clone was counted many times. Read sequence stops 3 residues before the CDR3 end, and the germline J gene provides the missing end. The chain recombines TRBV5-4 with TRBJ2-3; D is ambiguous. The CDR3 extends over 12 amino acids. V was cut by 4 bases and J by 5 bases, with 8 bases left in between. Germline V CDR1 and CDR2: SGHNT, YYREEE (reference sequence). CDR3 DNA, as far as it was read: TGTGCCAGCAGCCCCCGGGTAGATACG. Protein: CASSPRVDT. The entire CDR3 protein reads CASSPRVDTQYF.

This clone showed up many times. The CDR3 end is not reached by the read, which stops 3 residues before it; the germline J gene fills it in. This chain joins TRBV7-6 and TRBJ2-1; 7 bases line up with TRBD1. The germline CDR1 and CDR2 sequences are SGHVS and FNYEAQ. Trimming took 1 base from V and 3 from J; bases not matched to a gene: 6. The CDR3 consists of 16 residues. Here the CDR3 reads CASSLVRAGGYNEQFF. The CDR3 DNA, read in part, is TGTGCCAGCAGCTTAGTCCGGGCAGGGGGCTACAATGAG.